This T cell receptor beta chain was captured in a study of blood T cell repertoires in COVID-19. For the study at large: From T cells, B-cell-depleted T cells, or PBMCs came the material, which was cDNA or gDNA.

Clones were sequenced by immunoSEQ multiplex PCR, and TCRdb holds only the in-frame ones, with some missing. The repertoire holds some 250,000 clones, with roughly 77% as singletons. The CDR3 runs to 13 residues. V was pared by 4 bases and J by 3 bases, with 10 bases between. Germline lookup yields CDR1 SGHRS and CDR2 YFSETQ. The sequenced sample was peripheral blood. The chain recombines TRBV5-1 with TRBJ2-5, with D possibly TRBD1 on 6 matching bases. This sequence was found in a woman older than 75 with acute or convalescent COVID-19. CDR3 in DNA: TGCGCCAGCAGCCCAGGGGTAGAAGAGACCCAGTACTTC. Residues: CASSPGVEETQYF.